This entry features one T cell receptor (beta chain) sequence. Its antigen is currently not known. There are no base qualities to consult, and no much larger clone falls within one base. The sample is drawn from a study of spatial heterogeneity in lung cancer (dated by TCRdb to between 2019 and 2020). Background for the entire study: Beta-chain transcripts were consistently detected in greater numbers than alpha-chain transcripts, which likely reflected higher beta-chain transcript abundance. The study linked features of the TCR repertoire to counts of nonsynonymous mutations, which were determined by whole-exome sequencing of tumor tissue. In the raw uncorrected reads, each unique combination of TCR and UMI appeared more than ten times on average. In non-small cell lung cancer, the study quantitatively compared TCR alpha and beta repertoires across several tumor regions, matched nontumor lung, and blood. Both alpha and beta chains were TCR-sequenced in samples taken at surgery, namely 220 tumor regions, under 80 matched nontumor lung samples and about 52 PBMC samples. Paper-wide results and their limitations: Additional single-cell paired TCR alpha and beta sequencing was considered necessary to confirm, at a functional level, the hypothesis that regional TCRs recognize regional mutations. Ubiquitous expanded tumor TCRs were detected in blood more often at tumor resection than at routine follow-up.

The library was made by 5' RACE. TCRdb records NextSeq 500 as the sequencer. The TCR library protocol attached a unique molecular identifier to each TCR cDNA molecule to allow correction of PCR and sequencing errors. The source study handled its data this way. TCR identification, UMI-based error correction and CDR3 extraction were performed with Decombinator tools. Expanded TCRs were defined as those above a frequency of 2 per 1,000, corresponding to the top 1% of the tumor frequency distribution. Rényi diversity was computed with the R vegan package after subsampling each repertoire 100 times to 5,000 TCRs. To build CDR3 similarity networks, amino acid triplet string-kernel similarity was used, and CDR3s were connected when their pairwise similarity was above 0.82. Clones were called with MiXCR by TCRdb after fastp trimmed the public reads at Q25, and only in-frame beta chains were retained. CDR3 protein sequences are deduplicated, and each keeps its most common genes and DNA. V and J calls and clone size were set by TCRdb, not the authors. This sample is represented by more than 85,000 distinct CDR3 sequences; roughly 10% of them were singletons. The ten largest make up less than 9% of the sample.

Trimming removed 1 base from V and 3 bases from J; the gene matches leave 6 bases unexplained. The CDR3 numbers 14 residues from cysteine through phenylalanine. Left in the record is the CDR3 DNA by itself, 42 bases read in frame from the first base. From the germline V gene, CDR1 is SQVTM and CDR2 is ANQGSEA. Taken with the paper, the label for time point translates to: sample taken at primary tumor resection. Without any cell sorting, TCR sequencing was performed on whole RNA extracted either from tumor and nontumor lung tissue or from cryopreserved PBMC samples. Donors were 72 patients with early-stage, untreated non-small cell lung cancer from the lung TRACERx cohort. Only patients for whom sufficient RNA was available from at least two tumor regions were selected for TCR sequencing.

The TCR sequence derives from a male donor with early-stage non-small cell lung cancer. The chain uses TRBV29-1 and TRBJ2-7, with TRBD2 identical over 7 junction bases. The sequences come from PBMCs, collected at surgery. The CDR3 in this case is CSVEVGTTIYEQYF. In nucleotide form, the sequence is TGCAGCGTTGAAGTGGGGACTACAATCTACGAGCAGTACTTC.